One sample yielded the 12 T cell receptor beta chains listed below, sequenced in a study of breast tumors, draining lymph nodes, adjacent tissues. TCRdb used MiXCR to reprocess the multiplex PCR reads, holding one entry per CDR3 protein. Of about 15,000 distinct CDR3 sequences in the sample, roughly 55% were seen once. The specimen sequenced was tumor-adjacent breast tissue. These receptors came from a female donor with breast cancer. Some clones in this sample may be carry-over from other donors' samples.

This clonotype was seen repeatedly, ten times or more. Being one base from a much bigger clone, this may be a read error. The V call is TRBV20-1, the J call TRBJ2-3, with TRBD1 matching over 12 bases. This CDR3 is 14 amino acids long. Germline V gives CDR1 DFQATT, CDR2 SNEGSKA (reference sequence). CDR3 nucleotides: TGCAGTGCCCGGGGACAGGGGGCAACAGCTACGCAGTATTTT. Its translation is CSARGQGATATQYF.

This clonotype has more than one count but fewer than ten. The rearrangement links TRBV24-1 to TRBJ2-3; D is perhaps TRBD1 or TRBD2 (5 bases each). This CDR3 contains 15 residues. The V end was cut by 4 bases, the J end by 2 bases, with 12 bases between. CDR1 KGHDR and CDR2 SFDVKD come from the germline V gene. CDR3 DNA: TGTGCCACCAGTGACAGTTTCGGGACCACAGATACGCAGTATTTT. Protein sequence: CATSDSFGTTDTQYF.

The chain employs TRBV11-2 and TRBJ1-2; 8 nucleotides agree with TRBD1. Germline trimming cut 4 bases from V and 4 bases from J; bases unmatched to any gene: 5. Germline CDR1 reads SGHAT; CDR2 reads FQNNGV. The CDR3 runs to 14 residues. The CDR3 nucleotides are TGTGCCAGCAGCTCACCCGGGACAGGCTATGGCTACACCTTC. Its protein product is CASSSPGTGYGYTF. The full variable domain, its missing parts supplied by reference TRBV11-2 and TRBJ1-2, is EAGVAQSPRYKIIEKRQSVAFWCNPISGHATLYWYQQILGQGPKLLIQFQNNGVVDDSQLPKDRFSAERLKGVDSTLKIQPAKLEDSAVYLCASSSPGTGYGYTFGSGTRLTVV.

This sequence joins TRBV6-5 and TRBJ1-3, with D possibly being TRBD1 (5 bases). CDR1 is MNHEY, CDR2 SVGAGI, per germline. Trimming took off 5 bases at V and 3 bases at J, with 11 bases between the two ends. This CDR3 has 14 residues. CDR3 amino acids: CASSLLGGGNTIYF. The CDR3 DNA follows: TGTGCCAGCAGTCTACTCGGGGGTGGAAACACCATATATTTT.

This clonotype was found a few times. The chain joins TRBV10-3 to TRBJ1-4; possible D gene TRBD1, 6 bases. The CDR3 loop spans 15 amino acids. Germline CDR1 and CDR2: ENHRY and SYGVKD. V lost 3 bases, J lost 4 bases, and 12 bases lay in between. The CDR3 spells CAISDKTGGNEKLFF. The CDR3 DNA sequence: TGTGCCATCAGTGATAAGACAGGTGGTAATGAAAAACTGTTTTTT.

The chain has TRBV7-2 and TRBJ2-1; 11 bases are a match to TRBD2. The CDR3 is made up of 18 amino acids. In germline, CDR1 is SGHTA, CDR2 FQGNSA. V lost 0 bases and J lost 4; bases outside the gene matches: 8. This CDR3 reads CASSLAITSGGKYNEQFF. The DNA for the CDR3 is TGTGCCAGCAGCTTAGCGATAACTAGCGGGGGAAAATACAATGAGCAGTTCTTC.

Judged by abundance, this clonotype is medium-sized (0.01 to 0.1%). The CDR3 nucleotides read TGCGCCAGCAGCCAAGATCAAGCGGGAGCCCTCTACGAGCAGTACTTC. Amino acids: CASSQDQAGALYEQYF. The chain combines TRBV4-1 with TRBJ2-7; TRBD2 aligns across 8 bases. V was clipped by 0 bases and J by 3 bases; unmatched bases: 7. CDR1 is MGHRA and CDR2 is YSYEKL in the germline V gene. This CDR3 is built from 16 residues.

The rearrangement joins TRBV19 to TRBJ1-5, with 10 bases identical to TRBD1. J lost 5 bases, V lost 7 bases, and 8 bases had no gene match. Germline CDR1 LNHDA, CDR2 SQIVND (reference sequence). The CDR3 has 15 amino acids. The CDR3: CASTIGQGGHQPQHF. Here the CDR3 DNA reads TGTGCCAGTACCATCGGACAGGGGGGGCATCAGCCCCAGCATTTT.

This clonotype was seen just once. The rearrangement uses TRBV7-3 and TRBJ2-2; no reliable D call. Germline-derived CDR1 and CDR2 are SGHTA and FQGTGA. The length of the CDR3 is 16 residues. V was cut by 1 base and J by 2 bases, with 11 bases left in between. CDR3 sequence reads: CASSLNGDPNTGELFF. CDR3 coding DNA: TGTGCCAGCAGCTTAAACGGAGACCCTAACACCGGGGAGCTGTTTTTT.

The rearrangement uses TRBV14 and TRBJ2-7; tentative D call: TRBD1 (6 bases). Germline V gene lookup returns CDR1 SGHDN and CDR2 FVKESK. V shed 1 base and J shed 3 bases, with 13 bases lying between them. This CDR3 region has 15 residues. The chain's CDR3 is CASSQGTEYGYEQYF. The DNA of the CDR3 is TGTGCCAGCAGCCAAGGGACAGAGTATGGCTACGAGCAGTACTTC.

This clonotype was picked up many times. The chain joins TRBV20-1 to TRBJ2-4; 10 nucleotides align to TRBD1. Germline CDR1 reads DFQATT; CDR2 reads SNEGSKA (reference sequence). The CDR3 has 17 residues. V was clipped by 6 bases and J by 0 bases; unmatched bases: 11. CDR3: CSALNSDRGLAKNIQYF. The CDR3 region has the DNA TGCAGTGCCTTGAATTCGGACAGGGGGTTAGCCAAAAACATTCAGTACTTC.

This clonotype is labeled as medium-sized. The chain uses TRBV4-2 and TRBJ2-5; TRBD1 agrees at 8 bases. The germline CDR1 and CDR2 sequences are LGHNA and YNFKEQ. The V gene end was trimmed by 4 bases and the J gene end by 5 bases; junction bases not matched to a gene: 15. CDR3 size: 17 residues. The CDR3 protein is CASSRRTGSPTSETQYF. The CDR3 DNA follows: TGTGCCAGCAGCCGCAGGACAGGGTCCCCCACAAGTGAGACCCAGTACTTC.